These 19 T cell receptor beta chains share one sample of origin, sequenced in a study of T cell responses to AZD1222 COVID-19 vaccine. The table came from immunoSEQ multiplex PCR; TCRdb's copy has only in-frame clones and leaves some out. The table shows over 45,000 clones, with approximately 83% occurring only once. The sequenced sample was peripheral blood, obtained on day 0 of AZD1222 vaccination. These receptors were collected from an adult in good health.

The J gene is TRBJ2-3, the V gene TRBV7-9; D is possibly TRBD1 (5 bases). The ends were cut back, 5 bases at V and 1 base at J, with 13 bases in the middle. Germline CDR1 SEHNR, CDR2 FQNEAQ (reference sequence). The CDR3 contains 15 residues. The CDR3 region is CASSRYTTGTDTQYF. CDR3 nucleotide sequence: TGTGCCAGCAGCAGATACACGACAGGCACAGATACGCAGTATTTT.

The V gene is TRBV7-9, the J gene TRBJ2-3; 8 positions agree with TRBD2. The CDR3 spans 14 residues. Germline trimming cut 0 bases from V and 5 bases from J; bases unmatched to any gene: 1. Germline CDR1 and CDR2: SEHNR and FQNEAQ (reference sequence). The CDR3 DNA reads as TGTGCCAGCAGCTTAGCAGCGGGAGAAGATACGCAGTATTTT. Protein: CASSLAAGEDTQYF.

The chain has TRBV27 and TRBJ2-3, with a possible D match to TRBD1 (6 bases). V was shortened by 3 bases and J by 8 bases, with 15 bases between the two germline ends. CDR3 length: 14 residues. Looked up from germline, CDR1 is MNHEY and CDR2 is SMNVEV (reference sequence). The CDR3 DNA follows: TGTGCCAGCAGTTTTTCAGCCCAACAGGGTACGCAGTATTTT. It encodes CASSFSAQQGTQYF.

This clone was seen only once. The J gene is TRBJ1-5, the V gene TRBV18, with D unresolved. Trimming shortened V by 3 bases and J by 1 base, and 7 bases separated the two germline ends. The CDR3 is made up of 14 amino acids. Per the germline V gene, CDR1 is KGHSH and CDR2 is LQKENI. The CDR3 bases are TGTGCCAGCTCACCTGAGGACAGCAATCAGCCCCAGCATTTT. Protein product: CASSPEDSNQPQHF.

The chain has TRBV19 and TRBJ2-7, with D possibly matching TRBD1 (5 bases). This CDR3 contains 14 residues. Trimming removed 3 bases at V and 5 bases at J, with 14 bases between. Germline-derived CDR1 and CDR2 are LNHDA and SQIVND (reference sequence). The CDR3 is CASSIPHRRNEQYF. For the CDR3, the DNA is TGTGCCAGTAGTATCCCCCACAGGCGGAACGAGCAGTACTTC.

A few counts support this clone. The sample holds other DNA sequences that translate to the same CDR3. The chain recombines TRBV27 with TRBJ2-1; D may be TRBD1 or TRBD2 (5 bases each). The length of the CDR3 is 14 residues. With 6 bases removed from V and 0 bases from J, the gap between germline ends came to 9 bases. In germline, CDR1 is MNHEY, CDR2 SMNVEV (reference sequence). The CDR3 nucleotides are TGTGCCAGCAGCTCAGGGAGCTCCTACAATGAGCAGTTCTTC. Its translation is CASSSGSSYNEQFF.

CDR3 amino acids: CASTPSGEGVHEQFF. The CDR3 coding sequence is TGTGCCAGCACCCCTAGCGGGGAGGGTGTCCATGAGCAGTTCTTC. The chain recombines TRBV7-2 with TRBJ2-1; 9 bases match TRBD2. Per germline, CDR1 SGHTA and CDR2 FQGNSA. This CDR3 has 15 amino acids. Germline trimming cut 7 bases from V and 8 bases from J; bases unmatched to any gene: 12. The full variable domain, its missing parts supplied by reference TRBV7-2 and TRBJ2-1, is GAGVSQSPSNKVTEKGKDVELRCDPISGHTALYWYRQSLGQGLEFLIYFQGNSAPDKSGLPSDRFSAERTGGSVSTLTIQRTQQEDSAVYLCASTPSGEGVHEQFFGPGTRLTVL.

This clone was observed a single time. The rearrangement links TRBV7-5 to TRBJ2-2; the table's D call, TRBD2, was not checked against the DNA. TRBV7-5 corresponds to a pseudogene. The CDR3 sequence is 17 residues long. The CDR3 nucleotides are TGTGCCAGAAGCTTAAAGCTTAGCGGGAGAAAAACCGGGGAGCTGTTTTTT. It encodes CARSLKLSGRKTGELFF.

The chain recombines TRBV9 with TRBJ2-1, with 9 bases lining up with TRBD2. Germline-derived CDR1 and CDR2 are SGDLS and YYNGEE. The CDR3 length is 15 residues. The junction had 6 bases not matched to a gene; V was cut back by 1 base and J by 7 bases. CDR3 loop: CASSVPGTSRNEQFF. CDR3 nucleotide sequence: TGTGCCAGCAGCGTACCGGGGACTAGCCGAAATGAGCAGTTCTTC.

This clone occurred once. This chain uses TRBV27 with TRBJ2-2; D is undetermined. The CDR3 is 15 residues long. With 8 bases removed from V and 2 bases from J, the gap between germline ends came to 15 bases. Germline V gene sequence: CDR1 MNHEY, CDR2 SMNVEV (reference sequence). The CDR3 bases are TGTGCCAGCGGTAGCTTCGCGGCCAACACCGGGGAGCTGTTTTTT. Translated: CASGSFAANTGELFF.

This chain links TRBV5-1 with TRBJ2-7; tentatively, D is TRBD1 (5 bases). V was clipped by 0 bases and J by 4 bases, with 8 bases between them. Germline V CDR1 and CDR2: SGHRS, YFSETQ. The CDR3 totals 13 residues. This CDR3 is CASSLGPGYEQYF. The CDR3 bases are TGCGCCAGCAGCTTGGGCCCAGGGTACGAGCAGTACTTC.

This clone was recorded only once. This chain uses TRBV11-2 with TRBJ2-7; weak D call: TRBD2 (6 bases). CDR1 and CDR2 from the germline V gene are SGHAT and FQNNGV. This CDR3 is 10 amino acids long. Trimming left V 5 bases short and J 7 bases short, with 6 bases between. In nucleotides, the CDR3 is TGTGCCAGCAGCGGGGGGGAGCAGTACTTC. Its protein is CASSGGEQYF.

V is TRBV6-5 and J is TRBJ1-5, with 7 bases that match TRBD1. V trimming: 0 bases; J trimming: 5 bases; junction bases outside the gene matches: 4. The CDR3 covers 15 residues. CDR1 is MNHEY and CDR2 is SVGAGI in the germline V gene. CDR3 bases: TGTGCCAGCAGTTACTCGAGACAGGGCGATCAGCCCCAGCATTTT. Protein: CASSYSRQGDQPQHF.

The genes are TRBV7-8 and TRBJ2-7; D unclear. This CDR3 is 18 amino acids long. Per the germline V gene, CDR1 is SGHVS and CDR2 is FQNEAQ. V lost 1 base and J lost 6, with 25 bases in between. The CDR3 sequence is CASSLVSGSVFPPREQYF. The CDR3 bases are TGTGCCAGCAGCTTAGTTAGTGGGTCCGTGTTTCCTCCCCGCGAGCAGTACTTC.

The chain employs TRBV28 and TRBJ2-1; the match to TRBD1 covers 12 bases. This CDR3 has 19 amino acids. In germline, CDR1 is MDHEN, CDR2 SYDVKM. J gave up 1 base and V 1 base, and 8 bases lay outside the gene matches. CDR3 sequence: CASSLLWDRGQGSYNEQFF. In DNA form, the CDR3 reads TGTGCCAGCAGTTTATTATGGGACAGGGGGCAGGGATCCTACAATGAGCAGTTCTTC.

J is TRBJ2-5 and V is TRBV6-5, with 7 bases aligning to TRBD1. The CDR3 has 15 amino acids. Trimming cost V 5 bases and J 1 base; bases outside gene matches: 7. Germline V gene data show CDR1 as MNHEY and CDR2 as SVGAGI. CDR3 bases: TGTGCCAGCAGTACACGGGACAGCCCCCAAGAGACCCAGTACTTC. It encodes CASSTRDSPQETQYF.

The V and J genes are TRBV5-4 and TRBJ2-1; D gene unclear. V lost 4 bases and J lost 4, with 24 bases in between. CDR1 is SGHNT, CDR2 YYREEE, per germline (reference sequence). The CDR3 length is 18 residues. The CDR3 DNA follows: TGTGCCAGCAGCGATCCTTCTCGCCCTACCCTAGGGTACAATGAGCAGTTCTTC. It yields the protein CASSDPSRPTLGYNEQFF.

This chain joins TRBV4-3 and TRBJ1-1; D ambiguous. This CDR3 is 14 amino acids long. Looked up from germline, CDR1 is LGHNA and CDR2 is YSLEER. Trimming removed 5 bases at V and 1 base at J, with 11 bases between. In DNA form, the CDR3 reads TGCGCCAGCAGCGCGGCCCGGGGGAACACTGAAGCTTTCTTT. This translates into CASSAARGNTEAFF.

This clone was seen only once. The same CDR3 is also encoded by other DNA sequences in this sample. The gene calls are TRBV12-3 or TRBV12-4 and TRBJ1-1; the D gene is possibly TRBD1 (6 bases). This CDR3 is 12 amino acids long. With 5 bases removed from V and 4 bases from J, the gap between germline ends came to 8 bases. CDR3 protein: CASSRGGTEAFF. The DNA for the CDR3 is TGTGCCAGCAGTCGAGGGGGCACTGAAGCTTTCTTT.